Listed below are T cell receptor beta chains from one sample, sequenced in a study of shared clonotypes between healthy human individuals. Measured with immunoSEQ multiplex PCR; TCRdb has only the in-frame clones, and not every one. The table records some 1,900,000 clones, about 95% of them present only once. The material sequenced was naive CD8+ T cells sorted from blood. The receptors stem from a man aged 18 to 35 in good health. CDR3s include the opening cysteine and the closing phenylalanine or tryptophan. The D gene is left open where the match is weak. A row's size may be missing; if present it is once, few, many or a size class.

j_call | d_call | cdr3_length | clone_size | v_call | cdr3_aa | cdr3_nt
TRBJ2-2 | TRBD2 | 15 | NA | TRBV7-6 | CASSLSGTTTGELFF | TGTGCCAGCAGCTTATCCGGGACTACCACCGGGGAGCTGTTTTTT
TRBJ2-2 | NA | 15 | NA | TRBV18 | CASSIGVIDTGELFF | TGTGCCAGCTCTATAGGCGTCATAGACACCGGGGAGCTGTTTTTT
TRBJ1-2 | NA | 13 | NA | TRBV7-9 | CASSLERFEGYTF | TGTGCCAGCAGCTTAGAGAGGTTTGAGGGCTACACCTTC
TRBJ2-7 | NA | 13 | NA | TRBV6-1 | CASSVVGEYEQYF | TGTGCCAGCAGTGTCGTGGGGGAGTACGAGCAGTACTTC
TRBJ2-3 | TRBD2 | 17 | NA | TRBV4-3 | CASSQDIPGTTTDTQYF | TGCGCCAGCAGCCAAGATATCCCCGGGACTACAACAGATACGCAGTATTTT
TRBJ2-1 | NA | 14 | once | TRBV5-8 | CASSTSSRRNEQFF | NA
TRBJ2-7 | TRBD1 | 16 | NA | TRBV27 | CASSWGTGGFSYEQYF | TGTGCCAGCAGTTGGGGGACAGGGGGCTTCTCCTACGAGCAGTACTTC
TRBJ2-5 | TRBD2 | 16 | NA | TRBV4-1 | CASASIAGGPSETQYF | TGCGCCAGCGCCTCTATAGCGGGGGGGCCGTCGGAGACCCAGTACTTC
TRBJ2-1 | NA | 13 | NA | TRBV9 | CASSEWDYNEQFF | TGTGCCAGCAGCGAGTGGGACTACAATGAGCAGTTCTTC
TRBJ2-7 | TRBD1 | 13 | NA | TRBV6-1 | CASSHRGLYEQYF | TGTGCCAGCAGCCACAGGGGGCTCTACGAGCAGTACTTC
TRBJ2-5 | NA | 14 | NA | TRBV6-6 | CASSPGQRQETQYF | TGTGCCAGCTCACCGGGACAAAGACAAGAGACCCAGTACTTC
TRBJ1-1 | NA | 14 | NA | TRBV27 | CASSFNWGVAEAFF | TGTGCCAGCAGCTTTAATTGGGGCGTTGCGGAAGCTTTCTTT
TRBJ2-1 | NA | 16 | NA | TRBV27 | CASSLAAGTAYNEQFF | TGTGCCAGCAGTTTAGCCGCGGGGACAGCCTACAATGAGCAGTTCTTC
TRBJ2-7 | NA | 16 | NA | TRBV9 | CASSSPRGASSYEQYF | TGTGCCAGCAGCTCTCCGCGAGGGGCCAGCTCCTACGAGCAGTACTTC
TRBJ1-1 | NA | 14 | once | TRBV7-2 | CASSHQTMNTEAFF | TGTGCCAGCAGCCACCAGACCATGAACACTGAAGCTTTCTTT
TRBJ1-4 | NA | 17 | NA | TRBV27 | CASSLVNLGFANEKLFF | TGTGCCAGCAGTTTAGTTAATTTGGGTTTTGCTAATGAAAAACTGTTTTTT
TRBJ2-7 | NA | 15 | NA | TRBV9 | CASSVSQGLSYEQYF | TGTGCCAGCAGCGTATCACAGGGACTTTCGTACGAGCAGTACTTC
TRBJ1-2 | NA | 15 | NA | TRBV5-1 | CASSLARGLDYGYTF | TGCGCCAGCAGCTTGGCTAGGGGACTAGACTATGGCTACACCTTC
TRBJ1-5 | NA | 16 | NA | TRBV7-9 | CASSPFSGGSNQPQHF | TGTGCCAGCAGCCCTTTCTCTGGGGGAAGCAATCAGCCCCAGCATTTT
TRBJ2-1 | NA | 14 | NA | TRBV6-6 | CASSYTGGGSEQFF | TGTGCCAGCAGTTACACTGGGGGTGGGTCTGAGCAGTTCTTC
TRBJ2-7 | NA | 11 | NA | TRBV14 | CASSSLWEQYF | TGTGCCAGCAGCTCCCTTTGGGAGCAGTACTTC
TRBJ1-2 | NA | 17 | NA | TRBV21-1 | CASSKGGPRIPDYGYTF | TGTGCCAGCAGCAAAGGGGGGCCTAGAATACCCGACTATGGCTACACCTTC
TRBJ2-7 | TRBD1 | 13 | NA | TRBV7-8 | CASSSGQTYEQYF | TGTGCCAGCAGCTCGGGACAGACCTACGAGCAGTACTTC
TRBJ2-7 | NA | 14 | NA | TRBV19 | CASSIGQGFYEQYF | TGTGCCAGTAGTATTGGTCAGGGGTTCTACGAGCAGTACTTC
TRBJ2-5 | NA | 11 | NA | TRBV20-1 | CSARGTGTQYF | TGCAGTGCTAGAGGAACCGGGACCCAGTACTTC
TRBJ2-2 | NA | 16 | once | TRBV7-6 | CASSLVLEDDTGELFF | TGTGCCAGCAGCTTAGTTCTCGAGGACGACACCGGGGAGCTGTTTTTT
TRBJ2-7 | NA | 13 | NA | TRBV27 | CASSLIVAGEQYF | TGTGCCAGCAGTTTAATTGTGGCGGGCGAGCAGTACTTC
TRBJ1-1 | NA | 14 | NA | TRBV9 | CASSESGLTAEAFF | TGTGCCAGCAGCGAATCAGGTCTAACGGCTGAAGCTTTCTTT
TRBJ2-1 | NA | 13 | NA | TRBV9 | CASSVGGGTEQFF | TGTGCCAGCAGCGTAGGAGGGGGGACTGAGCAGTTCTTC
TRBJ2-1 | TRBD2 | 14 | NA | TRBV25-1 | CATLGGSSYNEQFF | TGTGCCACCTTAGGCGGGAGCTCCTACAATGAGCAGTTCTTC
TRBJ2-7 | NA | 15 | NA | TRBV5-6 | CASSLGGAPFYEQYF | TGTGCCAGCAGCTTGGGAGGGGCTCCCTTTTACGAGCAGTACTTC
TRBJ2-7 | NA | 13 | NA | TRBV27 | CASSPGGSYEQYF | TGTGCCAGCAGCCCCGGGGGCTCCTACGAGCAGTACTTC
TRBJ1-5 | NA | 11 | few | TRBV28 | CASNQGLAQHF | TGTGCCAGCAACCAGGGGCTGGCCCAGCATTTT
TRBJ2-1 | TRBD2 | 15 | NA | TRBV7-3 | CASSLGVAGAAEQFF | TGTGCCAGCAGCTTAGGGGTAGCGGGGGCTGCTGAGCAGTTCTTC
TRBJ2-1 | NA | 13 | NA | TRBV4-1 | CASSQGLYNEQFF | TGCGCCAGCAGCCAAGGGCTCTACAATGAGCAGTTCTTC
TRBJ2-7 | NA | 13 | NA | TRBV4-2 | CASSQGGGYEQYF | TGTGCCAGCAGCCAAGGAGGAGGGTACGAGCAGTACTTC